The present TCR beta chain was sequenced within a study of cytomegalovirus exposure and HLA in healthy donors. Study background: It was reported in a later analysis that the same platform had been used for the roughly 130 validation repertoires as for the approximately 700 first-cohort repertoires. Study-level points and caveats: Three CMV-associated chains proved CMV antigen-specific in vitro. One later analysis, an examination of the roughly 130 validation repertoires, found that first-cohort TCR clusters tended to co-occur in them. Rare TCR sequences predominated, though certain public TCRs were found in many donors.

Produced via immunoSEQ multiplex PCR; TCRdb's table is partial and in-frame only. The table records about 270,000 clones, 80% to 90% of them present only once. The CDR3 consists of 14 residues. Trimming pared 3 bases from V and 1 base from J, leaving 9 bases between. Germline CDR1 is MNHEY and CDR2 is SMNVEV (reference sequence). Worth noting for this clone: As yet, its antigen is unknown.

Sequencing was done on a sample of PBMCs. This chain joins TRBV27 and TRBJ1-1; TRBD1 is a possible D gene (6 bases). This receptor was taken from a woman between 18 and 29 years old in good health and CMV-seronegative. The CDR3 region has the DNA TGTGCCAGCAGTTTTGGGGGCGCGAACACTGAAGCTTTCTTT. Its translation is CASSFGGANTEAFF.